These 29 T cell receptor beta chains came from one sample sequenced in a study of cytomegalovirus exposure and HLA in healthy donors. Both 60 Vbeta primers and 13 Jbeta primers went into the PCR. Clones were read by immunoSEQ multiplex PCR, and TCRdb kept only the in-frame ones, dropping some. The table has 210,000 or so clones, roughly 81% seen once; the top ten hold approximately 2.1%. Input material: PBMCs. The source of these receptors is a woman in her thirties in good health and CMV-seropositive.

The chain has TRBV5-1 and TRBJ1-3, with TRBD1 matching over 9 bases. V lost 4 bases to trimming and J lost 2 bases; unmatched junction nucleotides: 4. The germline V gene encodes CDR1 SGHRS and CDR2 YFSETQ. CDR3 size: 15 residues. The CDR3 nucleotides are TGCGCCAGCAGCGACGGACAGGGGACTGGAAACACCATATATTTT. This codes for CASSDGQGTGNTIYF.

The rearrangement uses TRBV30 and TRBJ2-7, with 8 bases fitting TRBD2. CDR1 is GTSNPN, CDR2 SVGIG, per germline (reference sequence). V shed 0 bases and J 0 bases; nucleotides not matched to a gene: 4. This CDR3 is 15 amino acids long. Here the CDR3 reads CAWSVPSGHSYEQYF. For the CDR3, the DNA is TGTGCCTGGAGTGTACCTAGCGGGCACTCCTACGAGCAGTACTTC. Complete variable domain (other parts from reference TRBV30 and TRBJ2-7): SQTIHQWPATLVQPVGSPLSLECTVEGTSNPNLYWYRQAAGRGLQLLFYSVGIGQISSEVPQNLSASRPQDRQFILSSKKLLLSDSGFYLCAWSVPSGHSYEQYFGPGTRLTVT.

CDR3 nucleotide sequence: TGCAGCGTTGAACAAGCGGGAGAGGTGGATACGCAGTATTTT. Encoded protein: CSVEQAGEVDTQYF. The chain joins TRBV29-1 to TRBJ2-3; 8 bases are shared with TRBD2. CDR1 is SQVTM and CDR2 is ANQGSEA in the germline V gene. The CDR3 has 14 amino acids. V lost 2 bases, J lost 6 bases, and 7 bases stayed unmatched.

This clone was picked up one time. The chain combines TRBV7-8 with TRBJ2-7, with 8 bases that match TRBD2. Germline lookup yields CDR1 SGHVS and CDR2 FQNEAQ. The length of the CDR3 is 16 residues. The ends lost 1 base at V and 0 bases at J; junction bases unmatched: 5. CDR3 DNA: TGTGCCAGCAGCTTAGTAGATAGCGGGGCCTCCTACGAGCAGTACTTC. This gives the protein CASSLVDSGASYEQYF.

V usage is TRBV25-1 and J usage is TRBJ2-7; 9 nucleotides agree with TRBD1. J lost 2 bases, V lost 9 bases, and 17 bases had no gene match. This CDR3 contains 17 residues. From germline, CDR1 is MGHDK and CDR2 SYGVNS. The CDR3 DNA sequence: TGTGCCAGAAGAAATACCCCTCAGGACAGGGGAACCTACGAGCAGTACTTC. Translating gives CARRNTPQDRGTYEQYF.

The rearrangement joins TRBV28 to TRBJ2-7, with D possibly matching TRBD2 (5 bases). The CDR3 is 16 residues long. Germline V gives CDR1 MDHEN, CDR2 SYDVKM. The V and J ends lost 1 base and 1 base respectively, with 14 bases between them. This CDR3 reads CASSLYGGEVSYEQYF. The CDR3 DNA sequence: TGTGCCAGCAGTTTATACGGAGGCGAGGTTTCCTACGAGCAGTACTTC.

This chain links TRBV29-1 with TRBJ1-2, with 7 bases that match TRBD1. This CDR3 has 15 amino acids. Losses at the gene ends were 3 bases for V and 6 bases for J; bases not matched to a gene: 13. Germline lookup yields CDR1 SQVTM and CDR2 ANQGSEA. In DNA, the CDR3 is TGCAGCGTTGAGGCAACAGGGGCCCGAGGGCATGGCTACACCTTC. Its translation: CSVEATGARGHGYTF.

This clone was detected once. This chain connects TRBV27 to TRBJ2-7, with 8 bases aligning to TRBD1. This CDR3 is built from 16 residues. Losses at the gene ends were 0 bases for V and 0 bases for J; bases not matched to a gene: 4. CDR1 and CDR2 from the germline V gene are MNHEY and SMNVEV (reference sequence). The CDR3 protein is CASSLSRTGLSYEQYF. DNA of the CDR3: TGTGCCAGCAGTTTATCACGGACAGGGCTCTCCTACGAGCAGTACTTC.

This chain uses TRBV5-6 with TRBJ2-2; 8 bases are a match to TRBD1. This CDR3 comprises 17 residues. The V gene end was trimmed by 1 base and the J gene end by 2 bases; junction bases not matched to a gene: 7. Per the germline V gene, CDR1 is SGHDT and CDR2 is YYEEEE. The CDR3 sequence is CASSLFRDRKNTGELFF. For the CDR3, the DNA is TGTGCCAGCAGCTTGTTCCGGGACAGGAAAAACACCGGGGAGCTGTTTTTT.

This clone was found a few times. V and J are TRBV18 and TRBJ1-1; 7 bases map to TRBD1. The length of the CDR3 is 14 residues. Germline values: CDR1 KGHSH, CDR2 LQKENI. Unmatched junction bases numbered 0, after V lost 1 base and J lost 1 base. Here the CDR3 DNA reads TGTGCCAGCTCACCACAGGGGGCGAACACTGAAGCTTTCTTT. This translates into CASSPQGANTEAFF.

V gene TRBV18 combines with J gene TRBJ1-2, with 8 bases aligning to TRBD1. The trim removed 3 bases at V and 3 bases at J, leaving 6 bases unmatched. Germline V gene lookup returns CDR1 KGHSH and CDR2 LQKENI. The CDR3 extends over 15 amino acids. The CDR3 region is CASSPRTGRDYGYTF. CDR3 nucleotides: TGTGCCAGCTCACCCCGGACAGGGCGGGACTATGGCTACACCTTC.

The rearrangement links TRBV5-6 to TRBJ1-6, with no clear D. V lost 4 bases and J 0 bases, leaving 8 bases between the germline ends. Germline CDR1 SGHDT, CDR2 YYEEEE. The length of the CDR3 is 15 residues. CDR3 loop: CASSRDISYNSPLHF. CDR3 nucleotide sequence: TGTGCCAGCAGCCGTGACATCTCCTATAATTCACCCCTCCACTTT.

This rearrangement joins TRBV18 to TRBJ2-2; 13 nucleotides line up with TRBD2. The ends lost 2 bases at V and 9 bases at J; junction bases unmatched: 6. The CDR3 is 16 amino acids. Germline V gene data show CDR1 as KGHSH and CDR2 as LQKENI. CDR3 region: CASSPGLAGVSRELFF. In nucleotides, the CDR3 is TGTGCCAGCTCACCAGGACTAGCGGGGGTTTCCAGGGAGCTGTTTTTT.

V gene TRBV5-6 combines with J gene TRBJ2-2; D might be TRBD1 (8 bases). V lost 2 bases and J lost 6, with 11 bases in between. This CDR3 is 14 amino acids long. Germline CDR1 reads SGHDT; CDR2 reads YYEEEE. The CDR3 region is CASSLQGGPGELFF. For the CDR3, the DNA is TGTGCCAGCAGCTTACAGGGGGGGCCCGGGGAGCTGTTTTTT.

This clone was picked up a small number of times. V and J are TRBV11-3 and TRBJ1-1; 8 bases map to TRBD1. This CDR3 is built from 12 residues. CDR1 is SGHNT and CDR2 is YENEEA in the germline V gene. V was pared by 1 base and J by 12 bases, with 4 bases of the junction left unmatched. DNA for the CDR3: TGTGCCAGCAGCTTAGGCAGGGGGCTTACTTTCTTT. Translated, it gives CASSLGRGLTFF.

A few counts support this clone. J is TRBJ1-2 and V is TRBV18; the D gene is possibly TRBD1 (6 bases). Germline CDR1 reads KGHSH; CDR2 reads LQKENI. CDR3 length equals 16 residues. V was clipped by 2 bases and J by 0 bases, with 13 bases between them. The CDR3 DNA reads TGTGCCAGCTCACCAATCGGACAGACCTCTAACTATGGCTACACCTTC. Its protein is CASSPIGQTSNYGYTF.

The V call is TRBV10-3, the J call TRBJ2-6, with D perhaps TRBD2 (5 bases). V was trimmed by 4 bases and J by 0 bases, leaving 13 bases between them. Germline CDR1 and CDR2: ENHRY and SYGVKD. The CDR3 consists of 17 residues. This CDR3 reads CAISVTGESSGANVLTF. The DNA of the CDR3 is TGTGCCATCAGTGTTACTGGGGAGAGCTCTGGGGCCAACGTCCTGACTTTC.

CDR3 sequence (DNA): TGCGCCAGCAGCTTGATAGCGGGGGGGAGCACAGATACGCAGTATTTT. Translated, it gives CASSLIAGGSTDTQYF. This chain links TRBV5-1 with TRBJ2-3, with 11 bases lining up with TRBD2. CDR3 length equals 16 residues. Unmatched junction bases numbered 1, after V lost 1 base and J lost 0 bases. The germline gives CDR1 SGHRS, CDR2 YFSETQ.

About this clone: The sample holds other DNA sequences that translate to the same CDR3. The chain links TRBV18 to TRBJ2-7; TRBD1 is a possible D gene (5 bases). Trimming stripped 3 bases from V and 1 base from J, with 10 bases between. Germline V CDR1 and CDR2: KGHSH, LQKENI. CDR3 length equals 14 residues. CDR3 in amino acids: CASSPGQASYEQYF. DNA of the CDR3: TGTGCCAGCTCACCGGGGCAGGCTTCCTACGAGCAGTACTTC.

V is TRBV6-5 and J is TRBJ1-5; the D gene is possibly TRBD1 (5 bases). The CDR3 is 11 amino acids. The germline CDR1 and CDR2 sequences are MNHEY and SVGAGI. Trimming took off 7 bases at V and 14 bases at J, with 15 bases between the two ends. The CDR3 coding sequence is TGTGCCAGCAACAACGGAGGGGAGGAGCATTTT. This codes for CASNNGGEEHF.

V is TRBV28 and J is TRBJ1-5; 8 bases agree with TRBD1. This CDR3 is 13 amino acids long. CDR1 is MDHEN and CDR2 is SYDVKM in the germline V gene. With 3 bases clipped from V and 15 bases from J, the junction kept 10 bases outside the gene matches. This chain's CDR3 is CASSFGYRGTMHF. CDR3 DNA: TGTGCCAGCAGTTTTGGCTACAGGGGGACGATGCATTTT.

This chain connects TRBV19 to TRBJ2-5; TRBD2 might be the D (7 bases). The CDR3 consists of 15 residues. The V and J ends lost 7 bases and 2 bases respectively, with 17 bases between them. Per the germline V gene, CDR1 is LNHDA and CDR2 is SQIVND (reference sequence). CDR3 sequence (DNA): TGTGCCAGTAATATCCTGGGGAGGGGGCAAGAGACCCAGTACTTC. Translation: CASNILGRGQETQYF. Filled out from reference TRBV19 and TRBJ2-5, the complete variable domain reads DGGITQSPKYLFRKEGQNVTLSCEQNLNHDAMYWYRQDPGQGLRLIYYSQIVNDFQKGDIAEGYSVSREKKESFPLTVTSAQKNPTAFYLCASNILGRGQETQYFGPGTRLLVL.

The V gene is TRBV5-1, the J gene TRBJ1-2, with a weak D call TRBD1 (6 bases). Looked up from germline, CDR1 is SGHRS and CDR2 is YFSETQ. The CDR3 consists of 14 residues. V dropped 0 bases and J dropped 6 bases, with 12 bases sitting between them. The CDR3: CASSLVRGVDGYTF. CDR3 DNA: TGCGCCAGCAGCTTGGTCAGGGGCGTGGATGGCTACACCTTC.

This chain uses TRBV5-4 with TRBJ2-7; 10 bases are a match to TRBD1. The CDR3 extends over 14 amino acids. The junction had 9 bases not matched to a gene; V was cut back by 6 bases and J by 6 bases. From germline, CDR1 is SGHNT and CDR2 YYREEE (reference sequence). For the CDR3, the DNA is TGTGCCAGCATGCCGGGACAGGGGTCCCTCGAGCAGTACTTC. It is translated as CASMPGQGSLEQYF.

This clone was seen just once. The chain employs TRBV11-2 and TRBJ2-7; D is unresolved. With 5 bases removed from V and 2 bases from J, the gap between germline ends came to 4 bases. The CDR3 extends over 11 amino acids. The germline gives CDR1 SGHAT, CDR2 FQNNGV. Here the CDR3 reads CASSLPYEQYF. Here the CDR3 DNA reads TGTGCCAGCAGCCTCCCCTACGAGCAGTACTTC.

About this clone itself: Additional DNA sequences in this sample encode the identical CDR3. The chain recombines TRBV5-1 with TRBJ2-3; TRBD1 matches 9 bases. Germline V gene data show CDR1 as SGHRS and CDR2 as YFSETQ. Losses at the gene ends were 0 bases for V and 4 bases for J; bases not matched to a gene: 0. The length of the CDR3 is 14 residues. CDR3 protein: CASSLGTGADTQYF. The CDR3 nucleotides read TGCGCCAGCAGCTTGGGGACAGGGGCAGATACGCAGTATTTT.

The chain carries TRBV15 and TRBJ2-3; 9 positions agree with TRBD2. Trimming cost V 0 bases and J 3 bases; bases outside gene matches: 7. This CDR3 has 17 amino acids. Germline V lookup: CDR1 LNHNV, CDR2 YYDKDF (reference sequence). Here the CDR3 reads CATSRDHVSGGTDTQYF. CDR3 bases: TGTGCCACCAGCAGAGATCATGTTAGCGGGGGAACAGATACGCAGTATTTT.

V is TRBV18 and J is TRBJ2-2; D gene uncertain. This CDR3 is built from 14 residues. Germline V gene data show CDR1 as KGHSH and CDR2 as LQKENI. The V and J ends lost 5 bases and 4 bases respectively, with 11 bases between them. DNA of the CDR3: TGTGCCAGCTCATCAGGAATCCGCACCGGGGAGCTGTTTTTT. It yields the protein CASSSGIRTGELFF.

J is TRBJ2-7 and V is TRBV28, with D tentatively TRBD1 (6 bases). This CDR3 has 14 amino acids. With 7 bases removed from V and 2 bases from J, the gap between germline ends came to 15 bases. Germline CDR1 is MDHEN and CDR2 is SYDVKM. This chain's CDR3 is CASTPRTVTYEQYF. CDR3 coding DNA: TGTGCCAGCACTCCGCGGACAGTCACCTACGAGCAGTACTTC. Full variable domain (outside the CDR3, taken from reference TRBV28 and TRBJ2-7): DVKVTQSSRYLVKRTGEKVFLECVQDMDHENMFWYRQDPGLGLRLIYFSYDVKMKEKGDIPEGYSVSREKKERFSLILESASTNQTSMYLCASTPRTVTYEQYFGPGTRLTVT.